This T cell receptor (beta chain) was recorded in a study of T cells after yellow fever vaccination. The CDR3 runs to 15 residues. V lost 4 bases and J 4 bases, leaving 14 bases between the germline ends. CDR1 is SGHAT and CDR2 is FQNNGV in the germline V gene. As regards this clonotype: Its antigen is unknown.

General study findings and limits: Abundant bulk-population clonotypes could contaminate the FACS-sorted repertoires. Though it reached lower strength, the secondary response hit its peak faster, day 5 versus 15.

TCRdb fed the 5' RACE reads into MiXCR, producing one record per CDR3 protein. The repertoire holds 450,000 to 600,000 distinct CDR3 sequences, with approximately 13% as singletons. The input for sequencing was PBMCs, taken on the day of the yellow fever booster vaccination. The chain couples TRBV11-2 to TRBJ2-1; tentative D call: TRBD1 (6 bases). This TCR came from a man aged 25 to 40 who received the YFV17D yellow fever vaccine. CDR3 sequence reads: CASSSPRTAYNEQFF. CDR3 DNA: TGTGCCAGCAGCTCTCCCCGGACAGCTTACAATGAGCAGTTCTTC.